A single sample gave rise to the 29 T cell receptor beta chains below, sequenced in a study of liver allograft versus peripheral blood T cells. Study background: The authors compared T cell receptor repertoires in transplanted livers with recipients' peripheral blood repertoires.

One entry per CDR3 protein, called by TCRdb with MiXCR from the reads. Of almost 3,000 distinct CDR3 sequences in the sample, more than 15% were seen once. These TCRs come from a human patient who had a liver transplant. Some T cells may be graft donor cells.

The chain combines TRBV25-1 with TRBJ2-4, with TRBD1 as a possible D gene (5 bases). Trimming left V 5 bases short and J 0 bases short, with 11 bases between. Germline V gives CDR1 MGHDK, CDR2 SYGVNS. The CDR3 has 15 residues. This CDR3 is CASSPDSLAKNIQYF. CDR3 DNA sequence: TGTGCCAGCAGTCCCGACAGTCTAGCCAAAAACATTCAGTACTTC.

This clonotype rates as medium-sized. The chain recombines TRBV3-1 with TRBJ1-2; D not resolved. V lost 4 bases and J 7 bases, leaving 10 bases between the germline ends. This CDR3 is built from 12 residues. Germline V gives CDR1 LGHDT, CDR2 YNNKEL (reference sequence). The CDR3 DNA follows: TGTGCCAGCAGCCCAGGCGTCCGTGGCTACACCTTC. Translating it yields CASSPGVRGYTF.

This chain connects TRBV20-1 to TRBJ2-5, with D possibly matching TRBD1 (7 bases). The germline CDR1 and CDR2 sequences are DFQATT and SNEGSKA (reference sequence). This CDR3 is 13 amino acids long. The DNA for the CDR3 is TGCGGACTAACCGGGACAGCGACGCAGACCCAGTACTTC. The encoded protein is CGLTGTATQTQYF.

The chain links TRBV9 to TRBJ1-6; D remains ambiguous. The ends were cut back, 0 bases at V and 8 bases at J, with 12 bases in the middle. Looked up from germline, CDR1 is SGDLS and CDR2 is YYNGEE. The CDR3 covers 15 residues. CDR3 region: CASSVDWQRDSPLHF. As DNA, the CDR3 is TGTGCCAGCAGCGTAGATTGGCAGCGGGATTCACCCCTCCACTTT.

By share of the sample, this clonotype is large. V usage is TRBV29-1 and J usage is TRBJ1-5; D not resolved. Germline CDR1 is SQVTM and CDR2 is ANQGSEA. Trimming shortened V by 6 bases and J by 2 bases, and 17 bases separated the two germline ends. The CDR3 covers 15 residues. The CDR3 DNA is TGCAGCGTCTTGATAGGTATCGGGGGCAATCAGCCCCAGCATTTT. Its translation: CSVLIGIGGNQPQHF.

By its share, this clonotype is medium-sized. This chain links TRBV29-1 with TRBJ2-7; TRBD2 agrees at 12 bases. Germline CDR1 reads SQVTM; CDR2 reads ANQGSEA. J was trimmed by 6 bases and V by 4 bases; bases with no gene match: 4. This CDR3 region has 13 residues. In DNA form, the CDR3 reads TGCAGCGTTGGGGCTAGCGGGAGGGTCGAGCAGTACTTC. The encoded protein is CSVGASGRVEQYF.

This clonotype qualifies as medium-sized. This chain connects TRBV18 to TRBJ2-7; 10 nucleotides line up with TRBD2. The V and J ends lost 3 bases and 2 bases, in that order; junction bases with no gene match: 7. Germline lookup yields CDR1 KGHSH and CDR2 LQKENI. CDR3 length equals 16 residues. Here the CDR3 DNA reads TGTGCCAGCTCACCGCCTAGCGGGAGCCCGACCTACGAGCAGTACTTC. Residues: CASSPPSGSPTYEQYF.

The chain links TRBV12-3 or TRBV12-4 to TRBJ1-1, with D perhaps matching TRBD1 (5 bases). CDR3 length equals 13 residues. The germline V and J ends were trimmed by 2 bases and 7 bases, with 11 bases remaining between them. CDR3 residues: CASSLKATGEAFF. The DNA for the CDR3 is TGTGCCAGCAGTTTAAAGGCTACAGGTGAAGCTTTCTTT.

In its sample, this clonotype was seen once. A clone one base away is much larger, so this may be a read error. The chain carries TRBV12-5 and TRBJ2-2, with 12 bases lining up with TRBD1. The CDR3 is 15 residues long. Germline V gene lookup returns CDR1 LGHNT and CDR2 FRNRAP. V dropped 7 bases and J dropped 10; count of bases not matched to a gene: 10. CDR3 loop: CASAMGQGADEELFF. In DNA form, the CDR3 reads TGTGCTAGTGCGATGGGACAGGGGGCAGACGAGGAGCTGTTTTTT.

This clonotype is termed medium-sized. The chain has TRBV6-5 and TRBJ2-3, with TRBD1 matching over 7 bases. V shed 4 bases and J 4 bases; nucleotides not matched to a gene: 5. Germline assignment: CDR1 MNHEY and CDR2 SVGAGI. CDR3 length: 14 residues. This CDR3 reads CASSWSQGADTQYF. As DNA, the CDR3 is TGTGCCAGCAGTTGGTCGCAGGGGGCAGATACGCAGTATTTT.

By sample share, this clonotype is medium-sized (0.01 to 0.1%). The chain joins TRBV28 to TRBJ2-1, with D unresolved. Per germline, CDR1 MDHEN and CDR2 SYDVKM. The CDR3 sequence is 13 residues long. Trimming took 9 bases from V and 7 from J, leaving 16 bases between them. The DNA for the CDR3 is TGTGCCAGAGCAGCCCGGCGGCTAAATGAGCAGTTCTTC. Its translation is CARAARRLNEQFF.

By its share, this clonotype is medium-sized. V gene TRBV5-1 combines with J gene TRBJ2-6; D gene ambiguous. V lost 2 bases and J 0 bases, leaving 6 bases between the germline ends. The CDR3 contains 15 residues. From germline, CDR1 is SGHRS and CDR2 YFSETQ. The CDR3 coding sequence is TGCGCCAGCAGCTTCTTGAGCTCTGGGGCCAACGTCCTGACTTTC. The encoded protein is CASSFLSSGANVLTF.

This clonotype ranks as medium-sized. The CDR3 coding sequence is TGTGCCAGTAGTATAGATCCAGGGTTTTGGCGAACCGGGGAGCTGTTTTTT. Its protein product is CASSIDPGFWRTGELFF. The gene calls are TRBV19 and TRBJ2-2, with TRBD1 as a possible D gene (5 bases). Germline V gene sequence: CDR1 LNHDA, CDR2 SQIVND (reference sequence). V shed 0 bases and J shed 5 bases, with 16 bases lying between them. This CDR3 comprises 17 residues.

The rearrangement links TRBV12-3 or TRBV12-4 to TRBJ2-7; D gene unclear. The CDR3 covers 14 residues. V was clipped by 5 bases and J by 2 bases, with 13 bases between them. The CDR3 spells CASSRQDGAYEQYF. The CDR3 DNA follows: TGTGCCAGCAGTCGTCAGGACGGTGCCTACGAGCAGTACTTC.

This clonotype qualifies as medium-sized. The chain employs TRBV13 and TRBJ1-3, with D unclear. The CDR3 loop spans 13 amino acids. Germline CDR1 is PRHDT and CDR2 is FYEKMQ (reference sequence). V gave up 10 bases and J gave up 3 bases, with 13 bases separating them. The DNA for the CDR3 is TGTGCCACCAACACAGAAGTTGGAAACACCATATATTTT. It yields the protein CATNTEVGNTIYF.

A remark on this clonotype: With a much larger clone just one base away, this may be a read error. The CDR3 nucleotides are TGTGCCAGCTGCACCAAGAGGGGAGCGGGAGGCACAGATACGCAGTATTTT. Amino acids: CASCTKRGAGGTDTQYF. J is TRBJ2-3 and V is TRBV14, with TRBD2 identical over 8 bases. V lost 8 bases and J lost 1; bases outside the gene matches: 14. The CDR3 consists of 17 residues. Germline loops: CDR1 SGHDN, CDR2 FVKESK.

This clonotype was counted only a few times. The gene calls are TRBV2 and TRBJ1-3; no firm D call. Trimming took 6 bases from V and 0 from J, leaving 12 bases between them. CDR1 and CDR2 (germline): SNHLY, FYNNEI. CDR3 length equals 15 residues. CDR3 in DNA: TGTGCCAGCAGCATTGAGGGTAGCTCTGGAAACACCATATATTTT. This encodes CASSIEGSSGNTIYF.

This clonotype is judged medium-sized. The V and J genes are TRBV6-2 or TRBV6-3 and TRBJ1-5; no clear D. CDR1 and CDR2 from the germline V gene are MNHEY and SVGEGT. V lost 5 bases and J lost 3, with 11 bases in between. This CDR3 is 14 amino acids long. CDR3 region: CASSPDGINQPQHF. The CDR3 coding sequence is TGTGCCAGCAGTCCGGACGGAATCAATCAGCCCCAGCATTTT.

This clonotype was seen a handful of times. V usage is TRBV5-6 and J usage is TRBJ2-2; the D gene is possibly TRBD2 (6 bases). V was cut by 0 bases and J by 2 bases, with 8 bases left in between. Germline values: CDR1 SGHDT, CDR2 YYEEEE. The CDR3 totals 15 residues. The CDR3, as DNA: TGTGCCAGCAGCTTGGCGGGGGTAAACACCGGGGAGCTGTTTTTT. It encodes CASSLAGVNTGELFF.

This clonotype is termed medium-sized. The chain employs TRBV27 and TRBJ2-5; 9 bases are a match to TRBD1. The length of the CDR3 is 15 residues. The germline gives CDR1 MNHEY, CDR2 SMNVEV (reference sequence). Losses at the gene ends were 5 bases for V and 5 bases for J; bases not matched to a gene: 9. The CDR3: CASSPWDRVKETQYF. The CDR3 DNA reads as TGTGCCAGCAGTCCGTGGGACAGGGTAAAGGAGACCCAGTACTTC.

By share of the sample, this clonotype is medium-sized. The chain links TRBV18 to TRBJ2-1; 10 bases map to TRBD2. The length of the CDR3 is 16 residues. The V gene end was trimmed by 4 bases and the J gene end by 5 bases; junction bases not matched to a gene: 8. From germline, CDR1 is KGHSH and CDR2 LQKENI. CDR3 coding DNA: TGTGCCAGCTCACTACAACTAGCGGGACAAAACAATGAGCAGTTCTTC. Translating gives CASSLQLAGQNNEQFF.

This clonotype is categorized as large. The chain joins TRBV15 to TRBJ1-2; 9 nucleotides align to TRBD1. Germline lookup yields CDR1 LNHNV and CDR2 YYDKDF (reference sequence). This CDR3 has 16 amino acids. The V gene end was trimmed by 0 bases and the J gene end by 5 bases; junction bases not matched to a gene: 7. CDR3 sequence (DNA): TGTGCCACCAGCAGAGATAGGGGGACAGGGTTTTATGGCTACACCTTC. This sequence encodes CATSRDRGTGFYGYTF.

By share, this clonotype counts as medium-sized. The CDR3 region is CASSIGAGANTGELFF. The CDR3 DNA reads TGTGCCAGTAGTATCGGGGCGGGGGCGAACACCGGGGAGCTGTTTTTT. The rearrangement uses TRBV19 and TRBJ2-2, with 7 bases identical to TRBD2. V lost 3 bases and J lost 0; bases outside the gene matches: 4. The CDR3 has 16 residues. Germline assignment: CDR1 LNHDA and CDR2 SQIVND (reference sequence). The full variable domain, its missing parts supplied by reference TRBV19 and TRBJ2-2, is DGGITQSPKYLFRKEGQNVTLSCEQNLNHDAMYWYRQDPGQGLRLIYYSQIVNDFQKGDIAEGYSVSREKKESFPLTVTSAQKNPTAFYLCASSIGAGANTGELFFGEGSRLTVL.

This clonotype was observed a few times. The CDR3 reads CASSLAAGGRHLTGELFF. As DNA, the CDR3 is TGTGCCAGCAGCTTGGCGGCGGGGGGTCGACATTTAACCGGGGAGCTGTTTTTT. The chain has TRBV5-5 and TRBJ2-2, with 8 bases matching TRBD2. J lost 5 bases, V lost 0 bases, and 12 bases had no gene match. This CDR3 is built from 18 residues. Germline V CDR1 and CDR2: SGHKS, YYEKEE (reference sequence).

The CDR3, as DNA: TGTGCCAGCAGTGACCAGGGGGCCTACAATGAGCAGTTCTTC. Translation gives CASSDQGAYNEQFF. This chain links TRBV6-1 with TRBJ2-1; 7 bases map to TRBD1. The CDR3 is 14 residues long. V trimming: 3 bases; J trimming: 2 bases; junction bases outside the gene matches: 1. The germline V gene has CDR1 MNHNS and CDR2 SASEGT.

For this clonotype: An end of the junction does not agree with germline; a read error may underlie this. CDR3 in amino acids: CASSESGETQYF. Written as DNA, the CDR3 is TGCGCCAGCAGTGAGTCAGGAGAGACCCAGTACTTC. The chain joins TRBV10-3 to TRBJ2-5; D is uncertain. CDR3 length: 12 residues. Germline loops: CDR1 ENHRY, CDR2 SYGVKD.

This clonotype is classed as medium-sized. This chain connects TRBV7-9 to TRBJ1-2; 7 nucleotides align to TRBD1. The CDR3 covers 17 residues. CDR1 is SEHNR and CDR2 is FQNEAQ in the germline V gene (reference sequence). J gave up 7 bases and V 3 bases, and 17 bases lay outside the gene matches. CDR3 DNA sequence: TGTGCCAGCAGCTTTCCCCCCAGACAGGGACAGCAATCTGGCTACACCTTC. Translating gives CASSFPPRQGQQSGYTF.

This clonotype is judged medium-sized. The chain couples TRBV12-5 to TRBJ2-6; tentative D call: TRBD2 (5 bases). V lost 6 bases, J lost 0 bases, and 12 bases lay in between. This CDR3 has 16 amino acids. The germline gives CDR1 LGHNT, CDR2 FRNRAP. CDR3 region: CASGLAGGSGANVLTF. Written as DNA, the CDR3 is TGTGCTAGTGGCCTCGCAGGAGGCTCTGGGGCCAACGTCCTGACTTTC.

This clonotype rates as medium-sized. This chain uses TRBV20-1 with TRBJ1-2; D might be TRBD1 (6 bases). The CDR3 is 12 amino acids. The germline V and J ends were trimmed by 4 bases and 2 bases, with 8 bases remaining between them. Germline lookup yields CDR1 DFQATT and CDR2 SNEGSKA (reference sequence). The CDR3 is CSATGANYGYTF. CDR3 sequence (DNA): TGCAGTGCTACAGGGGCGAACTATGGCTACACCTTC.